This paragraph covers one T cell receptor (beta chain) sequence. The CDR3 is 15 residues long. V was trimmed by 3 bases and J by 2 bases, leaving 13 bases between them. Germline V gives CDR1 MDHEN, CDR2 SYDVKM. Assay used: immunoSEQ multiplex PCR; TCRdb lists only in-frame clones, some missing. The sample lists around 180,000 clones; 79% were seen once. The sample belongs to a study of blood T cell repertoires in COVID-19. Background on the study: In each case, the material was cDNA or gDNA derived from T cells, B-cell-depleted T cells, or PBMCs.

The V call is TRBV28, the J call TRBJ1-1; possible D gene TRBD1, 5 bases. Sequencing was performed on peripheral blood. The sequence derives from a man aged 60 to 75 with active or convalescent COVID-19. As DNA, the CDR3 is TGTGCCAGCAGTTTGATACGCAGGGCAAACACTGAAGCTTTCTTT. It yields the protein CASSLIRRANTEAFF.